This T cell receptor (beta chain) was captured by sequencing in a study of blood T cell repertoires in COVID-19. Study at large: COVID-19 samples collected from the United States, Italy and Spain covered acute and convalescent phases.

Seattle's enrolled individuals joined amid active infection and were then monitored longitudinally. Some clones are missing from TCRdb's copy, which holds only in-frame ones; the method was immunoSEQ multiplex PCR. The sample includes under 550,000 clones, around 90% of them seen just once. CDR1 SGHVS and CDR2 FNYEAQ come from the germline V gene. The CDR3 sequence is 15 residues long. V was clipped by 1 base and J by 2 bases; unmatched bases: 3. Sequencing was performed on peripheral blood. V usage is TRBV7-6 and J usage is TRBJ2-7; 9 bases agree with TRBD1. The sequence was obtained from a man younger than 35 with COVID-19, enrolled during active disease. The CDR3, as DNA: TGTGCCAGCAGCTTAGGGACAGGGGTAACCTACGAGCAGTACTTC. It is translated as CASSLGTGVTYEQYF.